The T cell receptor (beta chain) under discussion was sequenced for a study of T-cell reconstitution after alpha-beta-depleted transplantation in children. Unique molecular identifiers were incorporated when the TCRbeta library was constructed. TCRdb ran MiXCR on the PCR reads and lists one entry per CDR3 protein. The data show 120,000 to 150,000 distinct CDR3 sequences, about 8.8% seen once. This clonotype was sampled from a female patient aged 2-9 years who had a stem cell transplant for congenital amegakaryocytic thrombocytopenia, so the T cells may come from the graft donor. The starting material was PBMCs, mostly from graft donor cells, obtained 180 days after TCRalphabeta/CD19-depleted stem cell transplant.

The CDR3 region is CSARTINYGYTF. CDR3 nucleotides: TGCAGTGCTAGGACGATAAACTATGGCTACACCTTC. The V and J genes are TRBV20-1 and TRBJ1-2; no reliable D call. V was shortened by 3 bases and J by 2 bases, with 7 bases between the two germline ends. Germline V gene lookup returns CDR1 DFQATT and CDR2 SNEGSKA (reference sequence). This CDR3 is built from 12 residues.